A selection of T cell receptor beta chains follows, all from one sample in a study of shared clonotypes between healthy human individuals. Only in-frame clones appear in the TCRdb table, and some are missing; sequencing was by immunoSEQ multiplex PCR. The sample shows about 2.1 million clones, 90% to 95% of them seen only once. The sequenced material came from naive CD8+ T cells from PBMCs. The receptors originated from a young man in good health. Some clones in this sample may be carry-over from other donors' samples. CDR3s include the opening cysteine and the closing phenylalanine or tryptophan. The D gene is left open where the match is weak. Clone sizes are given selectively: once, few, many, or a class where the clone is expanded.

v_gene	j_gene	abundance	d_gene	CDR3nt	CDR3aa
TRBV11-2	TRBJ1-2	-	-	TGTGCCAGCAGCTCTGAACACTTAAGGACAGTCTATGGCTACACCTTC	CASSSEHLRTVYGYTF
TRBV29-1	TRBJ2-2	once	TRBD2	TGCAGCGTTGTGGCGGGAGTTAACACCGGGGAGCTGTTTTTT	CSVVAGVNTGELFF
TRBV27	TRBJ1-5	-	TRBD1	TGTGCCAGCAGTACCTCGACAGGGGATAGCAATCAGCCCCAGCATTTT	CASSTSTGDSNQPQHF
TRBV7-9	TRBJ2-2	few	-	TGTGCCAGCAGCTTCAGGGGCGGCACCGGGGAGCTGTTTTTT	CASSFRGGTGELFF
TRBV19	TRBJ1-4	-	-	TGTGCCAGTAGCGACCGGGACCACGGGGAAAAACTGTTTTTT	CASSDRDHGEKLFF
TRBV30	TRBJ2-3	-	-	TGTGCCTGGAGTCGAGGGATCAGCACAGATACGCAGTATTTT	CAWSRGISTDTQYF
TRBV27	TRBJ2-1	-	-	TGTGCCAGCAGTTTGGTTTTCGTGGTCTACAATGAGCAGTTCTTC	CASSLVFVVYNEQFF
TRBV29-1	TRBJ2-5	once	-	TGCAGCGTTGAAAGAGAGACCCAGTACTTC	CSVERETQYF
TRBV5-1	TRBJ1-3	-	-	TGCGCCAGCAGCTTGGCAGGTGAGACAGTACCTGGAAACACCATATATTTT	CASSLAGETVPGNTIYF
TRBV5-6	TRBJ2-7	-	TRBD1	TGTGCCAGCGAAGAGTCGGGACAGGGGTCAGCCTACGAGCAGTACTTC	CASEESGQGSAYEQYF
TRBV13	TRBJ2-1	-	TRBD1	TGTGCCAGCAGCTCATGGGACAGGGGGGGCAATGAGCAGTTCTTC	CASSSWDRGGNEQFF
TRBV7-9	TRBJ1-1	-	-	TGTGCCAGCAGCTATTTGAACACTGAAGCTTTCTTT	CASSYLNTEAFF
TRBV7-9	TRBJ2-7	-	TRBD1	TGTGCCAGCAGCTCCGGACAGGAGAGCTCCTACGAGCAGTACTTC	CASSSGQESSYEQYF
TRBV29-1	TRBJ2-7	-	TRBD1	TGCAGCGTGCTGACAGGGGGAATTGGTCACGAGCAGTACTTC	CSVLTGGIGHEQYF
TRBV7-9	TRBJ1-1	-	-	TGTGCCAGCAGCTTATTACAGGGTCCGGACACTGAAGCTTTCTTT	CASSLLQGPDTEAFF
TRBV6-5	TRBJ1-5	-	-	TGTGCCAGCAGTTACTCTCCCCGAACTGGACCCCAGCATTTT	CASSYSPRTGPQHF
TRBV29-1	TRBJ2-1	-	-	TGCAGCGTTGACGCAGGACAGTTTGCCCCTTCCTACAATGAGCAGTTCTTC	CSVDAGQFAPSYNEQFF
TRBV5-5	TRBJ1-1	-	-	TGTGCCAGCAGCTTATCGGACACTGAAGCTTTCTTT	CASSLSDTEAFF
TRBV5-1	TRBJ2-7	-	TRBD1	TGCGCCAGCAGCCTCACCTACGGACAGGTATACGAGCAGTACTTC	CASSLTYGQVYEQYF
TRBV14	TRBJ2-7	-	-	TGTGCCAGCAGCCAGGGACGGATCAGCTCCTACGAGCAGTACTTC	CASSQGRISSYEQYF
TRBV11-2	TRBJ2-6	-	-	TGTGCCAGCAGCTTAGCCCCCTCTGGGGCCAACGTCCTGACTTTC	CASSLAPSGANVLTF
TRBV25-1	TRBJ1-3	once	-	TGTGCCAGCGGGGACTCTGGAAACACCATATATTTT	CASGDSGNTIYF
TRBV25-1	TRBJ1-5	-	-	TGTGCCAGCAGTGGCAGGGAGGGCAATCAGCCCCAGCATTTT	CASSGREGNQPQHF
TRBV7-8	TRBJ1-5	-	-	TGTGCCAGCAGCTTAGGGTCCGGGGTCAATCAGCCCCAGCATTTT	CASSLGSGVNQPQHF
TRBV7-6	TRBJ2-7	-	-	TGTGCCAGCAGCTTATCGCAGGCCTACGAGCAGTACTTC	CASSLSQAYEQYF
TRBV11-2	TRBJ2-1	-	TRBD2	TGTGCCAGCAGCGCCCCCTCCGGGAGGACTAGCTCCTACAATGAGCAGTTCTTC	CASSAPSGRTSSYNEQFF
TRBV5-6	TRBJ2-6	-	-	TGTGCCAGCAGCCATTGGAGGAGTGGGGCCAACGTCCTGACTTTC	CASSHWRSGANVLTF
TRBV7-6	TRBJ2-7	-	-	TGTGCCAGCAGCCCGCAGGGGTGGTACGAGCAGTACTTC	CASSPQGWYEQYF
TRBV7-6	TRBJ1-5	-	TRBD1	TGTGCCAGCAGCTTTCGGACAGGGAAAAATCAGCCCCAGCATTTT	CASSFRTGKNQPQHF
TRBV9	TRBJ2-4	-	TRBD2	TGTGCCAGCAGTACCTCGGGGGGCATTCAGTACTTC	CASSTSGGIQYF
TRBV5-1	TRBJ1-1	-	-	TGCGCCAGCACTCAGAGGCATAACACTGAAGCTTTCTTT	CASTQRHNTEAFF
TRBV9	TRBJ2-3	-	-	TGTGCCAGCAGCGTAGGGGCGGGCCAGGGCACAGATACGCAGTATTTT	CASSVGAGQGTDTQYF
TRBV14	TRBJ1-2	-	-	TGTGCCAGCAGCCTTTATCCGGGACATACTAACTATGGCTACACCTTC	CASSLYPGHTNYGYTF
TRBV5-4	TRBJ1-2	-	-	TGTGCCAGCAGCCCAATAGGGGGGGGCGCAGGCTATGGCTACACCTTC	CASSPIGGGAGYGYTF
TRBV7-9	TRBJ1-1	few	-	TGTGCCAGCAGCCGTGGGGGCACTGAAGCTTTCTTT	CASSRGGTEAFF
TRBV6-5	TRBJ1-1	-	-	TGTGCCAGCAGTTATAGGGGGGGGAACACTGAAGCTTTCTTT	CASSYRGGNTEAFF
TRBV19	TRBJ2-7	-	-	TGTGCCAGTAGTGAACGAGGAGGGGGCATCGACGAGCAGTACTTC	CASSERGGGIDEQYF